This passage covers 3 T cell receptor beta chains from one sample sequenced in a study of cytomegalovirus exposure and HLA in healthy donors (dated by TCRdb to about 2017). Library construction relied on the immunoSEQ multiplex PCR assay. As stored in TCRdb, this immuneACCESS dataset retains in-frame rearrangements with V and J assigned. A fraction of the clones does not appear; measured against another copy, unresolved V genes explain less than half of the discrepancy, and the remainder lacks a known reason. The sample table holds 180,000 or so clones, of which 84% were seen once. The ten most abundant clones make up around an eighth of the sample. Sequences were obtained from PBMCs. These TCRs come from a woman aged 25 to 39 in good health and CMV-seropositive.

A note on this clone: One end of the junction is discordant with germline, which a read error may explain. The chain has TRBV2 and TRBJ2-1, with 8 bases identical to TRBD2. Germline CDR1 reads SNHLY; CDR2 reads FYNNEI. This CDR3 contains 11 residues. The CDR3 DNA sequence: TGTGCCAGCAGTAGCGGGACTAGACGGCTCTTC. Its protein is CASSSGTRRLF. The complete variable domain, with remaining parts taken from reference TRBV2 and TRBJ2-1, reads EPEVTQTPSHQVTQMGQEVILRCVPISNHLYFYWYRQILGQKVEFLVSFYNNEISEKSEIFDDQFSVERPDGSNFTLKIRSTKLEDSAMYFCASSSGTRRLFGPGTRLTVL.

This chain links TRBV5-6 with TRBJ1-4; weak D call: TRBD1 (5 bases). The CDR3 length is 14 residues. Trimming took off 1 base at V and 5 bases at J, with 9 bases between the two ends. Germline CDR1 reads SGHDT; CDR2 reads YYEEEE. CDR3 coding DNA: TGTGCCAGCAGCTTGCGGGGGGTAAATGAAAAACTGTTTTTT. Amino acid sequence: CASSLRGVNEKLFF.

The chain combines TRBV29-1 with TRBJ1-3; D is ambiguous. The V end lost 3 bases, the J end lost 0 bases, and 6 bases lay between the germline ends. Germline V CDR1 and CDR2: SQVTM, ANQGSEA. There are 13 residues in the CDR3. The CDR3 bases are TGCAGCGTTGAGTCCAGCTCTGGAAACACCATATATTTT. Translating it yields CSVESSSGNTIYF.